Listed here are 13 T cell receptor beta chains from one sample, sequenced in a study of spatial heterogeneity in lung cancer. Documented time point: sample taken at primary tumor resection. Study-wide findings and caveats: Counts that tracked tumor mutation counts were those of expanded intratumoral alpha and beta TCRs.

TCRdb fed the 5' RACE reads into MiXCR, producing one record per CDR3 protein. The sample records about 20,000 distinct CDR3 sequences, 15% to 20% being singletons. Their antigens remain unidentified. Sample: lung tumor tissue, taken at surgery. These receptor sequences come from a female donor with early-stage non-small cell lung cancer.

V is TRBV7-6 and J is TRBJ2-7, with unresolved D. The V end was cut by 5 bases, the J end by 3 bases, with 8 bases between. The CDR3 runs 12 residues. The V gene's germline CDR1 is SGHVS and CDR2 FNYEAQ. CDR3 bases: TGTGCCAGCAGCCCCTCCCACTACGAGCAGTACTTC. Protein product: CASSPSHYEQYF.

This clonotype was seen ten or more times. V is TRBV14 and J is TRBJ2-1; 10 nucleotides line up with TRBD2. Germline lookup yields CDR1 SGHDN and CDR2 FVKESK. There are 16 residues in the CDR3. V trimming: 4 bases; J trimming: 7 bases; junction bases outside the gene matches: 10. CDR3 residues: CASSRRRTSGVNEQFF. The DNA of the CDR3 is TGTGCCAGCAGCCGACGGAGGACTAGCGGAGTTAATGAGCAGTTCTTC. Drawing the rest from reference TRBV14 and TRBJ2-1, the complete variable domain is EAGVTQFPSHSVIEKGQTVTLRCDPISGHDNLYWYRRVMGKEIKFLLHFVKESKQDESGMPNNRFLAERTGGTYSTLKVQPAELEDSGVYFCASSRRRTSGVNEQFFGPGTRLTVL.

Ten or more counts support this clonotype. The CDR3 spells CAISSPGDTQYF. CDR3 DNA sequence: TGTGCCATCTCAAGCCCAGGAGATACGCAGTATTTT. J is TRBJ2-3 and V is TRBV6-5; unclear D gene. Germline loops: CDR1 MNHEY, CDR2 SVGAGI. The CDR3 loop spans 12 amino acids. Between the trimmed V and J ends, which lost 10 bases and 5 bases, there was a span of 13 bases.

This clonotype was found many times. The rearrangement uses TRBV29-1 and TRBJ2-3; D call uncertain. The V end lost 2 bases, the J end lost 7 bases, and 13 bases lay between the germline ends. The CDR3 sequence is 13 residues long. Germline loops: CDR1 SQVTM, CDR2 ANQGSEA. CDR3 sequence: CSVESAYPYTQYF. The CDR3 coding sequence is TGCAGCGTTGAATCGGCCTACCCTTATACGCAGTATTTT.

This clonotype was observed at least ten times. This chain links TRBV28 with TRBJ2-4, with D possibly TRBD2 on 5 matching bases. CDR3 length equals 13 residues. With 6 bases removed from V and 1 base from J, the gap between germline ends came to 7 bases. In germline, CDR1 is MDHEN, CDR2 SYDVKM. DNA for the CDR3: TGTGCCAGCAGGAGGGTTGCCAAAAACATTCAGTACTTC. It yields the protein CASRRVAKNIQYF.

This clonotype came up many times. The chain joins TRBV5-6 to TRBJ2-5, with TRBD2 as a possible D gene (6 bases). The V end lost 0 bases, the J end lost 7 bases, and 10 bases lay between the germline ends. CDR1 is SGHDT and CDR2 is YYEEEE in the germline V gene. There are 13 residues in the CDR3. The CDR3 DNA sequence: TGTGCCAGCAGCTTGGTCCTGCGGGGGACCCAGTACTTC. This codes for CASSLVLRGTQYF.

This clonotype was observed a few times. The V call is TRBV20-1, the J call TRBJ2-7, with 14 bases aligning to TRBD2. Unmatched junction bases numbered 12, after V lost 5 bases and J lost 3 bases. The CDR3 is made up of 17 amino acids. Germline values: CDR1 DFQATT, CDR2 SNEGSKA (reference sequence). The CDR3 spells CSAGGTSGSRIIYEQYF. The DNA of the CDR3 is TGCAGTGCTGGTGGGACTAGCGGGAGCAGAATTATCTACGAGCAGTACTTC.

Concerning this clonotype: This may be a read error: a much more frequent sequence differs by one nucleotide. The chain recombines TRBV2 with TRBJ2-3; D might be TRBD1 or TRBD2, each matching 6 bases. CDR1 is SNHLY, CDR2 FYNNEI, per germline. The CDR3 sequence is 15 residues long. Here the CDR3 DNA reads TGTGACAGCAGCCTGGAGAACGGGGGCGGAGATACGCAGTATTTT. The encoded protein is CDSSLENGGGDTQYF.

This CDR3 reads CSAVITSGSRGEQYF. The CDR3 nucleotides are TGCAGTGCCGTCATAACTAGCGGGAGCCGTGGCGAGCAGTACTTC. The chain joins TRBV20-1 to TRBJ2-7; 11 bases align to TRBD2. Germline V gene data show CDR1 as DFQATT and CDR2 as SNEGSKA (reference sequence). V shed 6 bases and J 6 bases; nucleotides not matched to a gene: 13. This CDR3 has 15 amino acids.

This rearrangement joins TRBV5-1 to TRBJ2-7; D ambiguous. This CDR3 is 14 amino acids long. Trimming took 0 bases from V and 2 from J, leaving 9 bases between them. CDR1 and CDR2 (germline): SGHRS, YFSETQ. The CDR3 sequence is CASSLAHLTYEQYF. In nucleotides, the CDR3 is TGCGCCAGCAGCTTGGCGCACCTTACCTACGAGCAGTACTTC.

The gene calls are TRBV5-6 and TRBJ2-2; D is ambiguous. Germline assignment: CDR1 SGHDT and CDR2 YYEEEE. V gave up 3 bases and J gave up 4 bases, with 7 bases separating them. This CDR3 comprises 13 residues. This CDR3 reads CASSWQLTGELFF. The CDR3 nucleotides are TGTGCCAGCAGCTGGCAGCTCACCGGGGAGCTGTTTTTT. Supplemented by reference TRBV5-6 and TRBJ2-2, the full variable domain reads DAGVTQSPTHLIKTRGQQVTLRCSPKSGHDTVSWYQQALGQGPQFIFQYYEEEERQRGNFPDRFSGHQFPNYSSELNVNALLLGDSALYLCASSWQLTGELFFGEGSRLTVL.

This clonotype has more than one count but fewer than ten. V and J are TRBV5-1 and TRBJ2-5; possibly TRBD2 for D (6 bases). Germline assignment: CDR1 SGHRS and CDR2 YFSETQ. Between the trimmed V and J ends, which lost 0 bases and 5 bases, there was a span of 17 bases. The CDR3 spans 16 residues. The CDR3 coding sequence is TGCGCCAGCAGCTTGGTAGTAGCGGATCCCCGGGAGACCCAGTACTTC. Protein product: CASSLVVADPRETQYF.

The table lists this clonotype with many counts. In this CDR3 the conserved last residue, phenylalanine or tryptophan, is missing, so a read error is likely. The limits of the CDR3 on the DNA are not certain, so only TCRdb's listed CDR3 is given. V usage is TRBV2 and J usage is TRBJ2-1; TRBD2 is the table's D call, not checked against the DNA. The CDR3 length equals 11 residues, ends included. From germline, CDR1 is SNHLY and CDR2 FYNNEI. This CDR3 is CASRRGGAPVL.